This T cell receptor beta chain is drawn from a study of CD8+CD57+ T cells in acquired aplastic anemia. The germline V gene has CDR1 LNHNV and CDR2 YYDKDF (reference sequence). Trimming pared 4 bases from V and 2 bases from J, leaving 5 bases between. The CDR3 covers 12 residues. It was patients with CD8+CD57+ cell expansion by flow cytometry who were chosen for sequencing. Genomic DNA, the template, was used for profiling of the TCR beta VDJ and CDR3. Via MiXCR, TCRdb re-called the reads, giving one row per CDR3 protein. Of approximately 80,000 distinct CDR3 sequences detected, around 70% appear once; the ten largest clones hold roughly 80%.

Source material: sorted CD4+, CD8+, or CD8+CD57+ T cells (not recorded which) from PBMCs. This chain uses TRBV15 with TRBJ1-2; D remains ambiguous. This TCR came from a human donor with aplastic anemia. The CDR3 sequence is CATSNGNYGYTF. CDR3 DNA sequence: TGTGCCACCAGCAATGGCAACTATGGCTACACCTTC.